This entry lists 31 T cell receptor beta chains sequenced from one sample in a study of cytomegalovirus exposure and HLA in healthy donors. Vbeta (60) and Jbeta (13) primers were used in the PCR. Data came from immunoSEQ multiplex PCR; TCRdb stores just in-frame clones and leaves some out. The profile shows approximately 150,000 clones, around 82% of them singletons. The sample comprised PBMCs. The receptors were gathered from a woman aged 45-60 years in good health and CMV-seropositive.

The table lists this clone with a few counts. The identical CDR3 is also encoded by other nucleotide sequences in the sample. This sequence joins TRBV7-9 and TRBJ1-5; D not certain. V was shortened by 5 bases and J by 3 bases, with 11 bases between the two germline ends. Germline values: CDR1 SEHNR, CDR2 FQNEAQ (reference sequence). This CDR3 has 14 amino acids. The CDR3 is CASSLSHSNQPQHF. The DNA for the CDR3 is TGTGCCAGCAGCCTTAGCCATTCCAATCAGCCCCAGCATTTT.

The V gene is TRBV10-3, the J gene TRBJ2-1; 10 positions agree with TRBD1. V was clipped by 0 bases and J by 7 bases; unmatched bases: 6. Germline V gene lookup returns CDR1 ENHRY and CDR2 SYGVKD. The CDR3 is made up of 16 amino acids. CDR3 in amino acids: CAISESTGGYRNEQFF. DNA of the CDR3: TGTGCCATCAGTGAGTCGACAGGGGGCTATAGGAATGAGCAGTTCTTC.

The chain joins TRBV25-1 to TRBJ1-5, with a possible D match to TRBD1 (5 bases). V was cut by 7 bases and J by 4 bases, with 23 bases left in between. The CDR3 runs 17 residues. Germline lookup yields CDR1 MGHDK and CDR2 SYGVNS. CDR3 region: CASTRIAGGGCNQPQHF. As DNA, the CDR3 is TGTGCCAGCACCAGAATAGCGGGCGGGGGTTGTAATCAGCCCCAGCATTTT.

The V and J genes are TRBV6-5 and TRBJ1-6, with a weak D call TRBD1 (5 bases). This CDR3 has 14 residues. Germline-derived CDR1 and CDR2 are MNHEY and SVGAGI. Trimming removed 11 bases at V and 7 bases at J, with 18 bases between. CDR3 amino acids: CAAPGGSGNSPLHF. CDR3 nucleotides: TGTGCCGCCCCCGGCGGCTCAGGGAATTCACCCCTCCACTTT.

Remarks on this clone: The identical CDR3 is also encoded by other nucleotide sequences in the sample. The CDR3 loop reads CASSEAPANYGYTF. The CDR3 nucleotides are TGTGCCAGCAGTGAGGCACCAGCTAACTATGGCTACACCTTC. The V call is TRBV2, the J call TRBJ1-2; no clear D gene. The CDR3 extends over 14 amino acids. Deletions cut 3 bases from V and 0 bases from J, with 8 bases between. Germline CDR1 SNHLY, CDR2 FYNNEI.

This clone was seen only a few times. The rearrangement links TRBV5-6 to TRBJ1-2; weak D call: TRBD1 (5 bases). Germline V gives CDR1 SGHDT, CDR2 YYEEEE. Trimming pared 0 bases from V and 7 bases from J, leaving 16 bases between. The CDR3 spans 15 residues. The chain's CDR3 is CASSLEVLGPSGYTF. As DNA, the CDR3 is TGTGCCAGCAGCTTGGAGGTCCTGGGGCCCAGTGGCTACACCTTC.

This chain's CDR3 is CASSETSGGVGEQFF. CDR3 nucleotides: TGTGCCAGCAGTGAAACTAGCGGGGGGGTAGGCGAGCAGTTCTTC. The rearrangement uses TRBV6-1 and TRBJ2-1, with 13 bases fitting TRBD2. Germline CDR1 and CDR2: MNHNS and SASEGT. V shed 2 bases and J 10 bases; nucleotides not matched to a gene: 5. The CDR3 is 15 residues long.

The rearrangement joins TRBV12-2 to TRBJ2-1; TRBD2, the table's D call, lacks a check against the DNA. TRBV12-2 is termed a pseudogene. There are 17 residues in the CDR3. CDR3 sequence: CASRLSGRRGVHNEQFF. In DNA, the CDR3 is TGTGCAAGTCGCTTGAGTGGTCGGCGGGGGGTCCACAATGAGCAGTTCTTC.

The rearrangement joins TRBV6-1 to TRBJ1-5; D is ambiguous. Trimming cost V 8 bases and J 0 bases, with 8 bases left between them. Germline V gene data show CDR1 as MNHNS and CDR2 as SASEGT. The CDR3 is 13 residues long. The chain's CDR3 is CASVQFSNQPQHF. The DNA for the CDR3 is TGTGCCAGCGTACAGTTTAGCAATCAGCCCCAGCATTTT.

The chain couples TRBV29-1 to TRBJ2-5, with 10 bases matching TRBD1. The CDR3 loop spans 16 amino acids. The germline gives CDR1 SQVTM, CDR2 ANQGSEA. J gave up 0 bases and V 3 bases, and 7 bases lay outside the gene matches. CDR3 nucleotides: TGCAGCGTTGATTTTCCGGGACAGGGGAACCAAGAGACCCAGTACTTC. Protein sequence: CSVDFPGQGNQETQYF.

The CDR3 reads CASSEARRTSNYGYTF. Here the CDR3 DNA reads TGTGCCAGCAGTGAAGCCAGACGGACTTCTAACTATGGCTACACCTTC. The gene calls are TRBV2 and TRBJ1-2; D unresolved. Germline V gene data show CDR1 as SNHLY and CDR2 as FYNNEI. This CDR3 contains 16 residues. Trimming stripped 0 bases from V and 0 bases from J, with 11 bases between.

This sequence joins TRBV7-3 and TRBJ2-7, with 7 bases fitting TRBD1. V lost 5 bases to trimming and J lost 3 bases; unmatched junction nucleotides: 4. This CDR3 has 13 residues. Germline V gene data show CDR1 as SGHTA and CDR2 as FQGTGA. For the CDR3, the DNA is TGTGCCAGCAGCGCGACAGGGTACTACGAGCAGTACTTC. As protein: CASSATGYYEQYF.

The chain links TRBV30 to TRBJ2-7; a weak D match, TRBD1 (5 bases). The V end lost 5 bases, the J end lost 0 bases, and 20 bases lay between the germline ends. There are 16 residues in the CDR3. Germline CDR1 GTSNPN, CDR2 SVGIG (reference sequence). In DNA, the CDR3 is TGTGCCTGGCTAAGCCATCGAGACAGCTTCTCCTACGAGCAGTACTTC. Protein sequence: CAWLSHRDSFSYEQYF.

The chain links TRBV15 to TRBJ2-2; TRBD2 is a possible D gene (6 bases). In germline, CDR1 is LNHNV, CDR2 YYDKDF (reference sequence). V lost 6 bases and J 3 bases, leaving 14 bases between the germline ends. This CDR3 spans 15 amino acids. DNA of the CDR3: TGTGCCACCAGGGAGGGCGGGGCGGACACCGGGGAGCTGTTTTTT. Protein product: CATREGGADTGELFF.

The chain combines TRBV5-1 with TRBJ2-3, with D perhaps matching TRBD2 (6 bases). V was cut by 0 bases and J by 2 bases, with 10 bases left in between. This CDR3 contains 15 residues. Germline V gives CDR1 SGHRS, CDR2 YFSETQ. The CDR3 DNA follows: TGCGCCAGCAGCTTGGGCGGGGTAATCACAGATACGCAGTATTTT. Translating gives CASSLGGVITDTQYF.

CDR3 region: CASSETGHNVWSGANVLTF. Here the CDR3 DNA reads TGTGCCAGCAGTGAAACAGGGCACAATGTCTGGTCTGGGGCCAACGTCCTGACTTTC. The rearrangement joins TRBV6-1 to TRBJ2-6, with D perhaps TRBD1 (6 bases). Trimming cost V 2 bases and J 1 base, with 18 bases left between them. The CDR3 length is 19 residues. Germline lookup yields CDR1 MNHNS and CDR2 SASEGT.

The chain uses TRBV19 and TRBJ2-1; maybe TRBD2 (5 bases). Between the trimmed V and J ends, which lost 3 bases and 7 bases, there was a span of 13 bases. CDR1 is LNHDA and CDR2 is SQIVND in the germline V gene (reference sequence). The length of the CDR3 is 14 residues. The CDR3 spells CASSIPGRENEQFF. The CDR3 coding sequence is TGTGCCAGTAGTATCCCTGGTAGGGAGAATGAGCAGTTCTTC.

This clone was seen only a few times. This chain joins TRBV30 and TRBJ2-3; tentatively, D is TRBD2 (5 bases). Trimming took 2 bases from V and 4 from J, leaving 13 bases between them. This CDR3 has 14 amino acids. The germline V gene has CDR1 GTSNPN and CDR2 SVGIG (reference sequence). The CDR3 here is CAWSSLHGADTQYF. In DNA, the CDR3 is TGTGCCTGGAGTTCCCTACACGGGGCAGATACGCAGTATTTT.

This chain joins TRBV18 and TRBJ2-7, with 11 bases matching TRBD1. Germline CDR1 KGHSH, CDR2 LQKENI. The CDR3 runs to 15 residues. The junction had 9 bases not matched to a gene; V was cut back by 3 bases and J by 8 bases. The CDR3, as DNA: TGTGCCAGCTCACCGGGACAGGGGGGGCAAGGCAAGCAGTACTTC. As protein: CASSPGQGGQGKQYF.

This clone was seen only a few times. The chain carries TRBV11-2 and TRBJ2-1; 12 bases line up with TRBD2. In germline, CDR1 is SGHAT, CDR2 FQNNGV. V gave up 5 bases and J gave up 0 bases; unmatched junction bases: 5. CDR3 length: 17 residues. As DNA, the CDR3 is TGTGCCAGCAGCCCGGGACTAGCGGGCAACTCCTACAATGAGCAGTTCTTC. Translated, it gives CASSPGLAGNSYNEQFF.

Of note for this clone: Additional DNA sequences in this sample encode the identical CDR3. The V and J genes are TRBV13 and TRBJ2-1, with 7 bases identical to TRBD2. This CDR3 is built from 17 residues. With 0 bases clipped from V and 0 bases from J, the junction kept 5 bases outside the gene matches. Germline V gives CDR1 PRHDT, CDR2 FYEKMQ (reference sequence). The CDR3 here is CASSLGPGGSSYNEQFF. CDR3 sequence (DNA): TGTGCCAGCAGCTTAGGCCCGGGGGGAAGCTCCTACAATGAGCAGTTCTTC.

The rearrangement links TRBV19 to TRBJ1-1; 8 positions agree with TRBD1. Germline V CDR1 and CDR2: LNHDA, SQIVND (reference sequence). With 10 bases clipped from V and 1 base from J, the junction kept 8 bases outside the gene matches. This CDR3 is 14 amino acids long. The CDR3 DNA reads TGTGCCACTATAAGGACAGGGAGGAACACTGAAGCTTTCTTT. Translation gives CATIRTGRNTEAFF.

This clone is large (0.1 to 1%) in the sample. The CDR3 spells CASSSTGGYSSGNTIYF. The CDR3 DNA reads TGTGCCAGCAGCAGCACAGGGGGATACTCCTCTGGAAACACCATATATTTT. The V gene is TRBV5-6, the J gene TRBJ1-3; 8 nucleotides line up with TRBD1. The CDR3 sequence is 17 residues long. Germline V gene lookup returns CDR1 SGHDT and CDR2 YYEEEE. Germline trimming cut 4 bases from V and 0 bases from J; bases unmatched to any gene: 9.

This clone was counted a few times. The chain links TRBV4-2 to TRBJ2-3; 12 bases line up with TRBD2. V lost 1 base, J lost 6 bases, and 8 bases stayed unmatched. The CDR3 covers 17 residues. Germline-derived CDR1 and CDR2 are LGHNA and YNFKEQ. The CDR3 protein is CASSQVLAGGQWDTQYF. CDR3 DNA: TGTGCCAGCAGCCAAGTTCTAGCGGGGGGGCAGTGGGATACGCAGTATTTT.

This chain links TRBV18 with TRBJ1-6; 7 bases are a match to TRBD1. The germline CDR1 and CDR2 sequences are KGHSH and LQKENI. CDR3 size: 15 residues. Unmatched junction bases numbered 7, after V lost 3 bases and J lost 8 bases. The CDR3 sequence: CASSPGTVRDSPLHF. The DNA of the CDR3 is TGTGCCAGCTCACCGGGGACAGTTCGCGATTCACCCCTCCACTTT.

The chain recombines TRBV4-2 with TRBJ1-1; D not resolved. In germline, CDR1 is LGHNA, CDR2 YNFKEQ. The CDR3 has 15 residues. Trimming removed 0 bases at V and 5 bases at J, with 13 bases between. CDR3 DNA sequence: TGTGCCAGCAGCCAAGAAATTCGCCGGGGAACTGAAGCTTTCTTT. This gives the protein CASSQEIRRGTEAFF.

The gene calls are TRBV5-1 and TRBJ2-3; 7 nucleotides align to TRBD2. CDR1 is SGHRS and CDR2 is YFSETQ in the germline V gene. The CDR3 sequence is 14 residues long. The V and J ends lost 2 bases and 0 bases, in that order; junction bases with no gene match: 0. The CDR3 sequence: CASSLAGSTDTQYF. In DNA, the CDR3 is TGCGCCAGCAGCTTAGCGGGGAGCACAGATACGCAGTATTTT. The full variable domain, in which reference TRBV5-1 and TRBJ2-3 provide the parts outside the CDR3, is KAGVTQTPRYLIKTRGQQVTLSCSPISGHRSVSWYQQTPGQGLQFLFEYFSETQRNKGNFPGRFSGRQFSNSRSEMNVSTLELGDSALYLCASSLAGSTDTQYFGPGTRLTVL.

This clone was recorded once. Germline and junction disagree at one end, which may indicate a read error. The chain uses TRBV9 and TRBJ2-6, with TRBD1 as a possible D gene (6 bases). Looked up from germline, CDR1 is SGDLS and CDR2 is YYNGEE. The CDR3 is made up of 15 amino acids. The CDR3 spells CASSGTGLIGNVLTF. The DNA for the CDR3 is TGTGCCAGCAGCGGTACAGGGTTAATCGGCAACGTCCTAACTTTC.

In its sample, this clone was seen a few times. V gene TRBV5-1 combines with J gene TRBJ2-3; D remains ambiguous. Germline assignment: CDR1 SGHRS and CDR2 YFSETQ. V lost 1 base and J 0 bases, leaving 9 bases between the germline ends. CDR3 length: 15 residues. DNA of the CDR3: TGCGCCAGCAGCTTGTCAGGCTCTAGCACAGATACGCAGTATTTT. Translated, it gives CASSLSGSSTDTQYF.

The V and J genes are TRBV10-2 and TRBJ2-6, with D maybe TRBD1 (6 bases). V was clipped by 6 bases and J by 0 bases, with 9 bases between them. Germline V gene data show CDR1 as WSHSY and CDR2 as SAAADI. CDR3 length: 15 amino acids. The DNA for the CDR3 is TGCGCCAGCAGGCAGGGGAACTCTGGGGCCAACGTCCTGACTTTC. The encoded protein is CASRQGNSGANVLTF.

This clone has just one count. This chain uses TRBV16 with TRBJ2-1, with 7 bases lining up with TRBD2. Trimming at V came to 1 base and at J to 6 bases, leaving 6 bases not matched to a gene. The CDR3 covers 15 residues. The germline V gene encodes CDR1 KGHSY and CDR2 FQNENV. Here the CDR3 DNA reads TGTGCCAGCAGCCAATTGCTAGCGGCGGCCAATGAGCAGTTCTTC. This codes for CASSQLLAAANEQFF.